This T cell receptor beta chain was sequenced during a study of blood T cell repertoires in COVID-19. Losses at the gene ends were 7 bases for V and 1 base for J; bases not matched to a gene: 6. Germline loops: CDR1 MNHEY, CDR2 SMNVEV (reference sequence). This CDR3 has 17 amino acids. Libraries were prepared by immunoSEQ multiplex PCR; TCRdb keeps only in-frame clonotypes and omits some of them. The sample records about 120,000 clones, roughly 90% being singletons. This TCR was recovered from an older woman who had recovered from COVID-19. The V gene is TRBV27, the J gene TRBJ2-6; 11 nucleotides agree with TRBD2. Sequencing was done on a sample of peripheral blood. The CDR3 coding sequence is TGTGCCAGCAAAAGAGGGACTAGCGGTTCTGGGGCCAACGTCCTGACTTTC. Its protein is CASKRGTSGSGANVLTF.